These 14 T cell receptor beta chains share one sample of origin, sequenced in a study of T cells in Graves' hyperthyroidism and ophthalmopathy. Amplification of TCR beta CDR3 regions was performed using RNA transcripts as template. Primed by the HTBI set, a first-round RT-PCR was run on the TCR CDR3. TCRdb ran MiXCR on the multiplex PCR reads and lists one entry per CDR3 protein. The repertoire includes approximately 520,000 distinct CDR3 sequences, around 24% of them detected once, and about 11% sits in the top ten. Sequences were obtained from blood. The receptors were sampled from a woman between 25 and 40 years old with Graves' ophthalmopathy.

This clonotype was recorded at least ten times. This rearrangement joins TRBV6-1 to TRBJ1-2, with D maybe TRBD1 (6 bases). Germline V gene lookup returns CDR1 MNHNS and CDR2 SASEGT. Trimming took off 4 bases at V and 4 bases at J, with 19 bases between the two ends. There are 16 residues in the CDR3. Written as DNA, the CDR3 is TGTGCCAGCAGTGGAGACAGGCCGGAATCTCGCTATGGCTACACCTTC. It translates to CASSGDRPESRYGYTF.

The CDR3 region is CASSSLVVAGGTHQETQYF. The CDR3 region has the DNA TGTGCCAGCAGTTCCCTCGTGGTAGCGGGGGGTACTCACCAAGAGACCCAGTACTTC. The rearrangement joins TRBV27 to TRBJ2-5; 10 nucleotides align to TRBD2. V lost 4 bases and J lost 0; bases outside the gene matches: 14. Germline V CDR1 and CDR2: MNHEY, SMNVEV (reference sequence). The CDR3 length is 19 residues.

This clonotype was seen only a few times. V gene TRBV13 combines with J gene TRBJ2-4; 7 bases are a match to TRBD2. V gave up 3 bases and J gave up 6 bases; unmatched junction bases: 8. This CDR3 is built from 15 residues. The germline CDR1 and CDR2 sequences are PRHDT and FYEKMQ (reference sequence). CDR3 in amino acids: CASSFGGLKGNIQYF. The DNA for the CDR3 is TGTGCCAGCAGCTTCGGGGGACTAAAGGGAAACATTCAGTACTTC.

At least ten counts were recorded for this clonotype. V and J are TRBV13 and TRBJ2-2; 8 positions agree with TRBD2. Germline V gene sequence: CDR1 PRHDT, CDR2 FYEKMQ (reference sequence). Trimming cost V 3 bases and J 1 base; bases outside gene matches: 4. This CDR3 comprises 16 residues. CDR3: CASSFKSGGNTGELFF. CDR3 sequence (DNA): TGTGCCAGCAGCTTCAAAAGCGGGGGGAACACCGGGGAGCTGTTTTTT.

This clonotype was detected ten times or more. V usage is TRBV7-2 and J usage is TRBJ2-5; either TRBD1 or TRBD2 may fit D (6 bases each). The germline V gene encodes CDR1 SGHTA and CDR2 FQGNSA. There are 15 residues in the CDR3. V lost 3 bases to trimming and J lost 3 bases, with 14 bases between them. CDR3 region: CASSFVGGREETQYF. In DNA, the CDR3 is TGTGCCAGCAGCTTCGTAGGGGGGCGCGAAGAGACCCAGTACTTC.

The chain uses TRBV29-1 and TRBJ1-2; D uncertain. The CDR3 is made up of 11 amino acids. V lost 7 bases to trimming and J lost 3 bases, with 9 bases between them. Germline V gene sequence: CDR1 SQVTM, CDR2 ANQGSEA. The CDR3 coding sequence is TGCAGCGCCCGGGCGGACTATGGCTACACCTTC. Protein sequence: CSARADYGYTF.

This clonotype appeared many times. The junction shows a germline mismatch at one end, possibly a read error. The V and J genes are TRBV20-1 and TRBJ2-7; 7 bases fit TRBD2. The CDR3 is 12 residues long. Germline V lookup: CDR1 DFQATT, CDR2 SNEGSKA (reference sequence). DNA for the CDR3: TGCAGTGCTAGAGATCGGGGGGAGGTCCCACAGTTC. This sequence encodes CSARDRGEVPQF.

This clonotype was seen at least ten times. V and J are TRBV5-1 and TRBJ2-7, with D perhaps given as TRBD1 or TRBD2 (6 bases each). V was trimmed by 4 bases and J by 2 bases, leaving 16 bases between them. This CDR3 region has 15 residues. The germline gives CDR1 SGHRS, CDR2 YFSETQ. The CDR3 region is CASSPGAGNTYEQYF. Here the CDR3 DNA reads TGCGCCAGCAGCCCGGGGGCAGGGAATACCTACGAGCAGTACTTC. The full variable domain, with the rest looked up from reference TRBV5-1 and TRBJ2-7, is KAGVTQTPRYLIKTRGQQVTLSCSPISGHRSVSWYQQTPGQGLQFLFEYFSETQRNKGNFPGRFSGRQFSNSRSEMNVSTLELGDSALYLCASSPGAGNTYEQYFGPGTRLTVT.

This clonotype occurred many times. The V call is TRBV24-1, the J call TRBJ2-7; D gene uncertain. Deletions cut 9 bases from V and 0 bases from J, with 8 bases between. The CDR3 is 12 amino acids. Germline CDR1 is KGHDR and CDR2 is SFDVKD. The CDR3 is CATPLNSYEQYF. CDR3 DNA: TGTGCCACCCCGCTGAACTCCTACGAGCAGTACTTC.

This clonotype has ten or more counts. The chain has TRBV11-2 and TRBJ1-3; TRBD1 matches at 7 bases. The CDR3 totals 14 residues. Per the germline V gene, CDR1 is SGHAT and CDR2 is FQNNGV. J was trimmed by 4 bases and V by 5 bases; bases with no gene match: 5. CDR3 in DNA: TGTGCCAGCAGCGATACAGGGGCCGGAAACACCATATATTTT. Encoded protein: CASSDTGAGNTIYF.

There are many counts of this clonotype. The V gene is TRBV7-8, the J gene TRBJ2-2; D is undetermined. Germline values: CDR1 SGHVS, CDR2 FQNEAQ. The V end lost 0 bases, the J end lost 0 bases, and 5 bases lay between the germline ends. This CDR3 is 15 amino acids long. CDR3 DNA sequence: TGTGCCAGCAGCTTAGCAGGAACGAACACCGGGGAGCTGTTTTTT. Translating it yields CASSLAGTNTGELFF. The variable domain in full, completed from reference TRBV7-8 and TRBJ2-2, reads GAGVSQSPRYKVAKRGQDVALRCDPISGHVSLFWYQQALGQGPEFLTYFQNEAQLDKSGLPSDRFFAERPEGSVSTLKIQRTQQEDSAVYLCASSLAGTNTGELFFGEGSRLTVL.

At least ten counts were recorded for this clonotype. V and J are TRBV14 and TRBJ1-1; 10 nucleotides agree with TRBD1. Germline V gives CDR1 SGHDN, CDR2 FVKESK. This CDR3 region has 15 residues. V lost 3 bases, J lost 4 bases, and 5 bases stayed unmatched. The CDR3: CASSHLDRGTTEAFF. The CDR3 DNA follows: TGTGCCAGCAGCCACCTGGACAGGGGGACCACTGAAGCTTTCTTT.

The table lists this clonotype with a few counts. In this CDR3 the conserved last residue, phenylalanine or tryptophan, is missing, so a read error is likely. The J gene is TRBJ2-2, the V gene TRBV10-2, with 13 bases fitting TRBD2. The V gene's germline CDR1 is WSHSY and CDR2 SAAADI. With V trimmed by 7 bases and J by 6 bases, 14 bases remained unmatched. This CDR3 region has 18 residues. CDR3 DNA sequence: TGCGCCAGCAACGGACTAGCGGGGGATCCTTTCTCTTCCGGGGAGCTGTTTCTT. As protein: CASNGLAGDPFSSGELFL.

The CDR3 DNA is TGTGCCAGCAGCCCGTCTAGCGGGGGGGGTGGATATTTT. Translating gives CASSPSSGGGGYF. The V and J genes are TRBV3-1 and TRBJ2-3, with 12 bases fitting TRBD2. Germline values: CDR1 LGHDT, CDR2 YNNKEL (reference sequence). This CDR3 contains 13 residues. Trimming removed 4 bases from V and 15 bases from J; junction bases left unmatched: 8.